A single sample is the source of the 28 T cell receptor beta chains below, sequenced in a study of shared clonotypes between healthy human individuals (TCRdb year 2020). To prepare the library, the immunoSEQ multiplex PCR assay was applied. TCRdb stores this immuneACCESS table with in-frame sequences only. Part of the clones is absent; in the studies checked, under half of the shortfall reflects unresolved V genes, and no reason is known for the rest. In this sample the table shows around 500,000 clones, around 73% of which occur a single time. The ten biggest clones cover 9.5% to 15% of the sample. Sequences were obtained from PBMCs. Receptor source: a woman between 40 and 55 years old in good health. Some clones in this sample may be carry-over from other donors' samples.

The genes are TRBV28 and TRBJ2-7; tentatively, D is TRBD2 (5 bases). This CDR3 region has 12 residues. Trimming stripped 3 bases from V and 6 bases from J, with 9 bases between. From germline, CDR1 is MDHEN and CDR2 SYDVKM. The CDR3 nucleotides are TGTGCCAGCAGTTTTAGAGAGGGCGAGCAGTACTTC. Protein product: CASSFREGEQYF.

The chain uses TRBV28 and TRBJ1-5, with TRBD1 as a possible D gene (6 bases). Trimming took off 6 bases at V and 5 bases at J, with 14 bases between the two ends. Germline CDR1 MDHEN, CDR2 SYDVKM. CDR3 size: 14 residues. The CDR3 region is CASRLDQGYQPQHF. The CDR3 DNA is TGTGCCAGCAGACTAGATCAGGGGTATCAGCCCCAGCATTTT.

A few counts support this clone. The chain links TRBV6-4 to TRBJ1-1; 7 nucleotides match TRBD1. This CDR3 region has 14 residues. Germline V gene data show CDR1 as MRHNA and CDR2 as SNTAGT. The junction had 5 bases not matched to a gene; V was cut back by 3 bases and J by 4 bases. CDR3 residues: CASSEAGGSTEAFF. The CDR3 DNA follows: TGTGCCAGCAGTGAGGCAGGGGGAAGCACTGAAGCTTTCTTT.

Points on this clone: A read error may be the cause here, since a much bigger clone is one base away. Distinct nucleotide sequences in the sample also encode this CDR3. The chain carries TRBV6-5 and TRBJ2-5; 10 bases agree with TRBD1. The ends lost 5 bases at V and 4 bases at J; junction bases unmatched: 4. This CDR3 spans 14 amino acids. The germline V gene has CDR1 MNHEY and CDR2 SVGAGI. The CDR3: CASSPGTGVETQYF. CDR3 DNA: TGTGCCAGCAGTCCCGGGACAGGGGTAGAGACCCAGTACTTC.

This clone occurred many times. V and J are TRBV10-3 and TRBJ2-2; 8 nucleotides agree with TRBD2. V lost 0 bases to trimming and J lost 2 bases; unmatched junction nucleotides: 2. The CDR3 covers 16 residues. The germline V gene encodes CDR1 ENHRY and CDR2 SYGVKD. This CDR3 is CAISESSGGNTGELFF. The CDR3 DNA reads as TGTGCCATCAGTGAGTCCAGCGGGGGTAACACCGGGGAGCTGTTTTTT.

The V call is TRBV7-9, the J call TRBJ2-2; D might be TRBD2 (6 bases). The V and J ends lost 4 bases and 8 bases respectively, with 14 bases between them. The CDR3 is made up of 14 amino acids. Germline CDR1 SEHNR, CDR2 FQNEAQ (reference sequence). The CDR3 loop reads CASSSTLAWGELFF. CDR3 in DNA: TGTGCCAGCAGCTCGACCCTAGCGTGGGGGGAGCTGTTTTTT.

This clone was counted between two and nine times. The identical CDR3 is also encoded by other nucleotide sequences in the sample. The rearrangement uses TRBV2 and TRBJ1-2; no reliable D call. Trimming removed 3 bases at V and 4 bases at J, with 6 bases between. Germline V gene data show CDR1 as SNHLY and CDR2 as FYNNEI. This CDR3 comprises 12 residues. CDR3 amino acids: CASSEGGYGYTF. Written as DNA, the CDR3 is TGTGCCAGCAGTGAGGGAGGCTATGGCTACACCTTC.

This clone was found once. This rearrangement joins TRBV2 to TRBJ2-1; D possibly corresponds to TRBD2 (5 bases). Trimming shortened V by 6 bases and J by 5 bases, and 11 bases separated the two germline ends. CDR3 size: 13 residues. The V gene's germline CDR1 is SNHLY and CDR2 FYNNEI. The CDR3 loop reads CASRAEGNNEQFF. The CDR3 bases are TGTGCCAGCAGGGCCGAGGGAAACAATGAGCAGTTCTTC.

The genes are TRBV2 and TRBJ2-7; D possibly corresponds to TRBD1 (5 bases). Germline V gives CDR1 SNHLY, CDR2 FYNNEI. V lost 4 bases to trimming and J lost 2 bases, with 15 bases between them. CDR3 length equals 15 residues. CDR3 DNA sequence: TGTGCCAGCAGTGCGGCCGGGCAGGGTCCCTACGAGCAGTACTTC. Residues: CASSAAGQGPYEQYF.

This chain links TRBV7-3 with TRBJ2-3; TRBD2 aligns across 13 bases. This CDR3 is 16 amino acids long. After removal of 5 bases from V and 5 bases from J, the junction contained 7 bases not matched to a gene. Germline CDR1 and CDR2: SGHTA and FQGTGA. The CDR3 region has the DNA TGTGCCAGCAGCACCGGGACTAGCGGGACTGAAGATACGCAGTATTTT. As protein: CASSTGTSGTEDTQYF. Complete variable domain (other parts from reference TRBV7-3 and TRBJ2-3): GAGVSQTPSNKVTEKGKYVELRCDPISGHTALYWYRQSLGQGPEFLIYFQGTGAADDSGLPNDRFFAVRPEGSVSTLKIQRTERGDSAVYLCASSTGTSGTEDTQYFGPGTRLTVL.

In the case of this clone: Sequence at one end of the junction differs from germline and may be a read error. The V and J genes are TRBV30 and TRBJ1-5, with D unclear. Germline CDR1 and CDR2: GTSNPN and SVGIG (reference sequence). The CDR3 consists of 16 residues. CDR3 sequence: CAWSVQSGTYNQPKHF. The CDR3 bases are TGTGCCTGGAGTGTACAGTCCGGTACCTACAATCAGCCCAAGCATTTT.

In the case of this clone: A single base is all that separates this from a far larger clone, so a read error is likely. The sample holds other DNA sequences that translate to the same CDR3. This CDR3 is CASSLFQNTGELFF. The CDR3 DNA is TGCGCCAGCAGCTTATTTCAGAACACCGGGGAGCTGTTTTTT. V and J are TRBV11-2 and TRBJ2-2; D is undetermined. CDR3 length equals 14 residues. Germline CDR1 is SGHAT and CDR2 is FQNNGV.

This clone was seen only a few times. The chain employs TRBV10-1 and TRBJ2-2; D ambiguous. CDR3 length equals 14 residues. Germline V gene sequence: CDR1 WNHNN, CDR2 SYGVQD (reference sequence). V lost 11 bases to trimming and J lost 4 bases, with 17 bases between them. CDR3 sequence reads: CASRAGGGTGELFF. In nucleotides, the CDR3 is TGCGCCTCCCGGGCAGGTGGCGGCACCGGGGAGCTGTTTTTT.

V gene TRBV14 combines with J gene TRBJ2-3; perhaps TRBD2 as D (6 bases). Germline loops: CDR1 SGHDN, CDR2 FVKESK. The CDR3 covers 15 residues. V was trimmed by 3 bases and J by 3 bases, leaving 13 bases between them. As DNA, the CDR3 is TGTGCCAGCAGCCATACGACTAGTCGGACAGATACGCAGTATTTT. Encoded protein: CASSHTTSRTDTQYF.

This clone was counted a single time. The genes are TRBV13 and TRBJ2-1; D not certain. Germline CDR1 PRHDT, CDR2 FYEKMQ (reference sequence). This CDR3 region has 13 residues. Trimming took 3 bases from V and 4 from J, leaving 7 bases between them. The CDR3 region is CASSFALYNEQFF. The CDR3 region has the DNA TGTGCCAGCAGCTTTGCACTATACAATGAGCAGTTCTTC.

V usage is TRBV7-9 and J usage is TRBJ1-5; D is uncertain. Between the trimmed V and J ends, which lost 2 bases and 14 bases, there was a span of 10 bases. Germline loops: CDR1 SEHNR, CDR2 FQNEAQ (reference sequence). This CDR3 has 11 residues. CDR3 in amino acids: CASSLQVRKHF. DNA for the CDR3: TGTGCCAGCAGCTTACAAGTTCGCAAGCATTTT. The variable domain in full, completed from reference TRBV7-9 and TRBJ1-5, reads DTGVSQNPRHKITKRGQNVTFRCDPISEHNRLYWYRQTLGQGPEFLTYFQNEAQLEKSRLLSDRFSAERPKGSFSTLEIQRTEQGDSAMYLCASSLQVRKHFGDGTRLSIL.

The chain couples TRBV29-1 to TRBJ1-5, with a tentative D call TRBD1 (5 bases). The CDR3 covers 12 residues. V shed 3 bases and J shed 4 bases, with 7 bases lying between them. Germline V gene sequence: CDR1 SQVTM, CDR2 ANQGSEA. Here the CDR3 reads CSVEEGNQPQHF. The CDR3 DNA sequence: TGCAGCGTTGAGGAGGGGAATCAGCCCCAGCATTTT.

The gene calls are TRBV11-2 and TRBJ2-3, with 9 bases lining up with TRBD1. The CDR3 consists of 14 residues. Germline V CDR1 and CDR2: SGHAT, FQNNGV. The V gene end was trimmed by 3 bases and the J gene end by 4 bases; junction bases not matched to a gene: 2. This CDR3 is CASSLDRGADTQYF. Here the CDR3 DNA reads TGTGCCAGCAGCTTGGACAGGGGTGCAGATACGCAGTATTTT.

A remark on this clone: It differs at one base from a far larger clone, so likely a read error. V is TRBV2 and J is TRBJ1-2, with D maybe TRBD1 (5 bases). Germline assignment: CDR1 SNHLY and CDR2 FYNNEI. V dropped 8 bases and J dropped 6 bases, with 19 bases sitting between them. The CDR3 sequence is 14 residues long. The CDR3 spells CASEGLGRSDGYTF. CDR3 DNA: TGTGCCAGCGAGGGGCTTGGCAGGTCTGATGGCTACACCTTC.

V is TRBV5-5 and J is TRBJ1-2; D is uncertain. Germline V gene sequence: CDR1 SGHKS, CDR2 YYEKEE (reference sequence). V lost 4 bases and J lost 7, with 17 bases in between. The CDR3 has 14 residues. The CDR3 DNA sequence: TGTGCCAGCAGCAACAACCACGGGCTGGGTGGCTACACCTTC. Translation gives CASSNNHGLGGYTF.

J is TRBJ1-2 and V is TRBV28; D perhaps matches TRBD1 (5 bases). The CDR3 has 13 amino acids. Germline V gives CDR1 MDHEN, CDR2 SYDVKM. Trimming shortened V by 5 bases and J by 1 base, and 8 bases separated the two germline ends. CDR3 bases: TGTGCCAGCAGTACCCAGGGTAACTATGGCTACACCTTC. This encodes CASSTQGNYGYTF.

This rearrangement joins TRBV20-1 to TRBJ2-2; unclear D gene. V lost 3 bases and J lost 6, with 5 bases in between. This CDR3 spans 11 amino acids. The germline V gene has CDR1 DFQATT and CDR2 SNEGSKA (reference sequence). The CDR3 here is CSARQAGELFF. For the CDR3, the DNA is TGCAGTGCTAGGCAGGCCGGGGAGCTGTTTTTT.

The chain links TRBV28 to TRBJ2-7, with 7 bases aligning to TRBD2. The CDR3 is 14 residues long. Germline loops: CDR1 MDHEN, CDR2 SYDVKM. The J segment lost 3 bases and the V segment lost 6 bases, leaving 8 bases of the junction unmatched. CDR3 sequence reads: CASSPPGGSYEQYF. CDR3 sequence (DNA): TGTGCCAGCAGCCCCCCAGGCGGGAGCTACGAGCAGTACTTC.

The V and J genes are TRBV29-1 and TRBJ2-3, with 8 positions matching TRBD2. With V trimmed by 1 base and J by 8 bases, 8 bases remained unmatched. The CDR3 extends over 14 amino acids. Germline V lookup: CDR1 SQVTM, CDR2 ANQGSEA. CDR3 in amino acids: CSVEVLAGVGTQYF. CDR3 DNA sequence: TGCAGCGTTGAAGTGCTAGCGGGCGTGGGTACGCAGTATTTT.

This clone was observed a few times. This chain uses TRBV7-8 with TRBJ2-7; maybe TRBD1 (6 bases). Trimming cost V 5 bases and J 4 bases, with 21 bases left between them. The CDR3 has 16 residues. CDR1 SGHVS and CDR2 FQNEAQ come from the germline V gene. The CDR3 loop is CASSPQGNAGVYEQYF. DNA of the CDR3: TGTGCCAGCAGCCCCCAGGGGAACGCAGGAGTATACGAGCAGTACTTC.

This chain links TRBV5-1 with TRBJ2-1; D tentatively reads TRBD1 or TRBD2 (5 bases each). CDR1 and CDR2 (germline): SGHRS, YFSETQ. CDR3 length: 16 residues. Trimming cost V 2 bases and J 6 bases, with 18 bases left between them. CDR3 sequence (DNA): TGCGCCAGCAGCTTAGGTATAGAGGCTGGGGGCAATGAGCAGTTCTTC. Its protein product is CASSLGIEAGGNEQFF.

The chain combines TRBV19 with TRBJ1-2; D is undetermined. Trimming left V 5 bases short and J 8 bases short, with 15 bases between. This CDR3 has 13 residues. Germline lookup yields CDR1 LNHDA and CDR2 SQIVND (reference sequence). Written as DNA, the CDR3 is TGTGCCAGTAGTTACGGGCGCGACGTAGGCTACACCTTC. It specifies CASSYGRDVGYTF.

This chain links TRBV5-4 with TRBJ2-7; a weak D match, TRBD2 (6 bases). Germline V lookup: CDR1 SGHNT, CDR2 YYREEE (reference sequence). Between the trimmed V and J ends, which lost 3 bases and 4 bases, there was a span of 17 bases. CDR3 length equals 15 residues. CDR3 sequence reads: CASSSLGGSLYEQYF. The CDR3 nucleotides read TGTGCCAGCAGCTCCCTCGGAGGGAGTCTTTACGAGCAGTACTTC.